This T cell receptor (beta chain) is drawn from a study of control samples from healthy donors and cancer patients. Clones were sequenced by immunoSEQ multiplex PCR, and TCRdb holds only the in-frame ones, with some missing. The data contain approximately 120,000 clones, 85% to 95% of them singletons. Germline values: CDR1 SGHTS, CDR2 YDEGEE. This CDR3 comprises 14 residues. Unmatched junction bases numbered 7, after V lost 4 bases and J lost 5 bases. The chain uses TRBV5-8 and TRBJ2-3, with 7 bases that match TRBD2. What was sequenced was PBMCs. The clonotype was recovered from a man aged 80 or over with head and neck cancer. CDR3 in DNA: TGTGCCAGCAGCCCCGGACTAGTGGGAGATACGCAGTATTTT. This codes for CASSPGLVGDTQYF.